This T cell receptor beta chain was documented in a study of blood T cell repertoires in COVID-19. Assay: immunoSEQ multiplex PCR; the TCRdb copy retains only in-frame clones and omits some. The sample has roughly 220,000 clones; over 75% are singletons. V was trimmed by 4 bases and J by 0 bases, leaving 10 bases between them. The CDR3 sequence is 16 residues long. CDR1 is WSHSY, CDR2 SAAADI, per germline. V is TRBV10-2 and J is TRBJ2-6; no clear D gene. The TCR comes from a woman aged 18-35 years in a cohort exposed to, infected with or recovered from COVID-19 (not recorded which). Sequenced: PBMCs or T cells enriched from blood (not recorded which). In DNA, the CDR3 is TGCGCCAGCAGTGGTGACACGTTCTCTGGGGCCAACGTCCTGACTTTC. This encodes CASSGDTFSGANVLTF.